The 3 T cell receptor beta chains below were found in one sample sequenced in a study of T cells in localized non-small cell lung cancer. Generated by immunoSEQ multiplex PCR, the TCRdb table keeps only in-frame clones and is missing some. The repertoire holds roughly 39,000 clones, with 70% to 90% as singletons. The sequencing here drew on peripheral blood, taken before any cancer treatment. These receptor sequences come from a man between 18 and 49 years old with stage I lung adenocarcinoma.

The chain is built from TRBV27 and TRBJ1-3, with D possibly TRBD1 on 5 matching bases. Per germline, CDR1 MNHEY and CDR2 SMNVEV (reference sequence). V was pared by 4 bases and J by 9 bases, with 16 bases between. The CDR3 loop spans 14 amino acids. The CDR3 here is CASSSRDSQSTIYF. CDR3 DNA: TGTGCCAGCAGTTCTCGAGACAGCCAGTCCACCATATATTTT.

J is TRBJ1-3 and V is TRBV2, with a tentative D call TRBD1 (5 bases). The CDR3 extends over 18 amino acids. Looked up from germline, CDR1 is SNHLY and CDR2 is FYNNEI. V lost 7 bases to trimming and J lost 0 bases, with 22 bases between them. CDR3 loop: CASKGRLDSQISGNTIYF. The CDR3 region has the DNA TGTGCCAGCAAAGGGAGGCTCGACAGCCAAATCTCTGGAAACACCATATATTTT.

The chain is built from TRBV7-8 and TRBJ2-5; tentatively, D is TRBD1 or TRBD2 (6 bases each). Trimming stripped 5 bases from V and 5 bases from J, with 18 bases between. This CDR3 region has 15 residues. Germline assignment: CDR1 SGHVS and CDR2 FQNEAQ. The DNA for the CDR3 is TGTGCCAGCAGCCAGGGGTGGGCTAGCGAGGAGACCCAGTACTTC. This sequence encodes CASSQGWASEETQYF.